This TCR beta chain was retrieved from a study of T cells in Graves' hyperthyroidism and ophthalmopathy. Hyperthyroidism, newly diagnosed and lasting under 2 months, affected patients aged 18 to 65. Exclusion of patients followed from uncontrolled infection, other autoimmune disease, pregnancy or lactation. The V and J ends lost 6 bases and 2 bases respectively, with 19 bases between them. The CDR3 loop spans 17 amino acids. CDR1 is MNHNS and CDR2 is SASEGT in the germline V gene. Overall study findings and caveats: The majority of expanded thyroid clonotypes above 0.001 also appeared in blood. Model-based prediction identified ophthalmopathy a median around 6.5 months prior to its onset.

At least ten counts were recorded for this clonotype. What it binds is unknown. Using RNA transcripts as the source, TCR beta CDR3 regions were amplified. Using the HTBI primer set, a first-round RT-PCR was run on the TCR CDR3. TCRdb called the multiplex PCR reads again in MiXCR, with one record for every CDR3 protein. Of around 620,000 distinct CDR3 sequences in the sample, around 15% were seen once. The sequence was obtained from a woman in her 30s with Graves' hyperthyroidism. The rearrangement joins TRBV6-1 to TRBJ2-2; tentatively, D is TRBD1 (6 bases). The specimen sequenced was blood. The CDR3 protein is CASSPGHPYSNTGELFF. CDR3 coding DNA: TGTGCCAGCAGCCCGGGACACCCTTATAGCAACACCGGGGAGCTGTTTTTT.